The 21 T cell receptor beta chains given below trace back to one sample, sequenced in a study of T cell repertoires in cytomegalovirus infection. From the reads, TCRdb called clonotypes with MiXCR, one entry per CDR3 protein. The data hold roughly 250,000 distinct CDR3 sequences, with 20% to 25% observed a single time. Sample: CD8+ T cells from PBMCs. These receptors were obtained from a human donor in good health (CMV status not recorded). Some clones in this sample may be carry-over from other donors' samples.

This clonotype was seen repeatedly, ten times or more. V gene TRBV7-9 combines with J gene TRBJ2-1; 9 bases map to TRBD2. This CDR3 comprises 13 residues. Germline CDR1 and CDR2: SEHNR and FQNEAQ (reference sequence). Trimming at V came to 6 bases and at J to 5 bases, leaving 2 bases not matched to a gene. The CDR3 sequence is CASSSGGNNEQFF. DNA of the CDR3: TGTGCCAGCAGTAGCGGGGGAAACAATGAGCAGTTCTTC.

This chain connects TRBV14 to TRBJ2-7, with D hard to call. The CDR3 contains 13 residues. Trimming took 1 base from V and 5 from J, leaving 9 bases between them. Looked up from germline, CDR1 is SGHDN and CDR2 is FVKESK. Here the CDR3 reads CASSQGTVHEQYF. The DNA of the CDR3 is TGTGCCAGCAGCCAAGGAACGGTGCACGAGCAGTACTTC.

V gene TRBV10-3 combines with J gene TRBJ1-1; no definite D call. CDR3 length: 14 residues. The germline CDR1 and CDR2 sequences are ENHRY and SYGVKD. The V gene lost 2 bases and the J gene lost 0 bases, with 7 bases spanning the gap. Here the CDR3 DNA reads TGTGCCATCAGTGAGAGCCTGATGAACACTGAAGCTTTCTTT. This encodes CAISESLMNTEAFF.

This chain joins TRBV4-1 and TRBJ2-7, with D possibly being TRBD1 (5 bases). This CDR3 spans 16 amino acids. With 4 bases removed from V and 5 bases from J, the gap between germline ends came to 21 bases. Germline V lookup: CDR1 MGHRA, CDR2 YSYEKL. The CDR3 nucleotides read TGCGCCAGCAGCCCCCGCCCCCCAGGGAAGAAGAACGAGCAGTACTTC. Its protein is CASSPRPPGKKNEQYF.

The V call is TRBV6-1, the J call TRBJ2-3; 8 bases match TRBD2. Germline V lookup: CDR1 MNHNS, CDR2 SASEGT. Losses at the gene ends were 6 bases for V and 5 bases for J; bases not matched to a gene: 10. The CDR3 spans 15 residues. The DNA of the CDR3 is TGTGCCAGCAGCTCACTAGCGGCCTCAAGAGATACGCAGTATTTT. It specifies CASSSLAASRDTQYF.

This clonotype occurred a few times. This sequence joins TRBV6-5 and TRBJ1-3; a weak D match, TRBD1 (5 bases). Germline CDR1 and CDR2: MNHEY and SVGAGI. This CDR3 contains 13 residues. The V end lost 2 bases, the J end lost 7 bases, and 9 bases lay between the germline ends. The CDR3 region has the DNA TGTGCCAGCAGTTACACGGGGGAGAACACCATATATTTT. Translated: CASSYTGENTIYF.

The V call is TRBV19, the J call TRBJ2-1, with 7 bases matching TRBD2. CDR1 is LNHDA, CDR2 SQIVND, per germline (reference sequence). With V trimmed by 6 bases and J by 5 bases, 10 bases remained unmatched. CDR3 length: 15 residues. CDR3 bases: TGTGCCAGTAGCCGTTGGAGCGGGGAGAACAATGAGCAGTTCTTC. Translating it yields CASSRWSGENNEQFF. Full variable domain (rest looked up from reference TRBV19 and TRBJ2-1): DGGITQSPKYLFRKEGQNVTLSCEQNLNHDAMYWYRQDPGQGLRLIYYSQIVNDFQKGDIAEGYSVSREKKESFPLTVTSAQKNPTAFYLCASSRWSGENNEQFFGPGTRLTVL.

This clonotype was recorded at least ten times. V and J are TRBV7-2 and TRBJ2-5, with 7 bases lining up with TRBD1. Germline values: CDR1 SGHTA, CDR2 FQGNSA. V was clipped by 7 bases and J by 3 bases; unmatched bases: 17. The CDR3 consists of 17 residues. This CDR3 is CASTLNNLDRSKETQYF. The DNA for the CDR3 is TGTGCCAGCACCCTTAATAATCTGGACAGGAGCAAAGAGACCCAGTACTTC.

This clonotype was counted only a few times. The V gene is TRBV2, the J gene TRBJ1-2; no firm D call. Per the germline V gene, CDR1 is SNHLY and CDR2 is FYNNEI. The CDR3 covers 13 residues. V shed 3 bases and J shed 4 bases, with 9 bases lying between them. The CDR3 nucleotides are TGTGCCAGCAGTGATACAAGCACCTATGGCTACACCTTC. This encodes CASSDTSTYGYTF.

The DNA of the CDR3 is TGTGCCAGCAGCCATCTGCAGGGAGGGAGCACTGAAGCTTTCTTT. Encoded protein: CASSHLQGGSTEAFF. V and J are TRBV7-8 and TRBJ1-1, with a tentative D call TRBD1 (5 bases). The CDR3 runs 15 residues. The germline V and J ends were trimmed by 5 bases and 4 bases, with 17 bases remaining between them. CDR1 is SGHVS and CDR2 is FQNEAQ in the germline V gene. The entire variable domain, with the rest obtained from reference TRBV7-8 and TRBJ1-1, is as follows: GAGVSQSPRYKVAKRGQDVALRCDPISGHVSLFWYQQALGQGPEFLTYFQNEAQLDKSGLPSDRFFAERPEGSVSTLKIQRTQQEDSAVYLCASSHLQGGSTEAFFGQGTRLTVV.

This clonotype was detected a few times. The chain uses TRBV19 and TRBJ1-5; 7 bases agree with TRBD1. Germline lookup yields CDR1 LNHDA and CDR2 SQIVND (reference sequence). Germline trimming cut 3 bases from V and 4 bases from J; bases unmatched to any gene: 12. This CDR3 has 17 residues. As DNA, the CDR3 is TGTGCCAGTAGTATCAAGACCCGGGACAGCCTTAATCAGCCCCAGCATTTT. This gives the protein CASSIKTRDSLNQPQHF.

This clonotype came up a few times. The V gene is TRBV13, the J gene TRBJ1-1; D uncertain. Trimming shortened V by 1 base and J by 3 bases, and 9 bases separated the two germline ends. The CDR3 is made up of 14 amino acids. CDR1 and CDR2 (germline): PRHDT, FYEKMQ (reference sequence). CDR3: CASSLVSLDTEAFF. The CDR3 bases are TGTGCCAGCAGCTTAGTCAGTTTGGACACTGAAGCTTTCTTT.

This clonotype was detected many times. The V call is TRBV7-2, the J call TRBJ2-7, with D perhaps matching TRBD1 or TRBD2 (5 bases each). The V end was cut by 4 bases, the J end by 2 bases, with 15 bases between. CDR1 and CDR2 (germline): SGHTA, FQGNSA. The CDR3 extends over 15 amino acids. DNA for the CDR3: TGTGCCAGCAGCTCTTACCGGGACGGAACCTACGAGCAGTACTTC. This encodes CASSSYRDGTYEQYF.

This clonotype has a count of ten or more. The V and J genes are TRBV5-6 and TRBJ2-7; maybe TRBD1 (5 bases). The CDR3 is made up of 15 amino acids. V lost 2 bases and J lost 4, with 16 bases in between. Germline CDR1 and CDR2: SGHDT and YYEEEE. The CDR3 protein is CASSFQGGGIYEQYF. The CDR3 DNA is TGTGCCAGCAGCTTCCAGGGCGGCGGTATATACGAGCAGTACTTC.

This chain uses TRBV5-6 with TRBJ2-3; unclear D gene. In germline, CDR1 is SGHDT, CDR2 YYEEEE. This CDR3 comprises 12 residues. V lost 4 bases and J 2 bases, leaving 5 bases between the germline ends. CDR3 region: CASSALTDTQYF. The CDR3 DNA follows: TGTGCCAGCAGCGCCCTCACAGATACGCAGTATTTT.

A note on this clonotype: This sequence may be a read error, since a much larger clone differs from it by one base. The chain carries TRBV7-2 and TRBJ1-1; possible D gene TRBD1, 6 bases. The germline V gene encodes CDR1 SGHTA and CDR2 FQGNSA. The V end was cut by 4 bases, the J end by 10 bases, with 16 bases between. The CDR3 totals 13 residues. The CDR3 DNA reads TGTGCCAGCAGCTCAAGTGGGGGGGGCGGAGCTTTCTTT. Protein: CASSSSGGGGAFF.

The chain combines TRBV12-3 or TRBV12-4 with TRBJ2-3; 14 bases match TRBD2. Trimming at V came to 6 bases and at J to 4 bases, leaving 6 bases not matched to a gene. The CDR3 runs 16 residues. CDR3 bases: TGTGCCAGCAGCTCGTGGACTAGCGGGAGGCCAGATACGCAGTATTTT. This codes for CASSSWTSGRPDTQYF.

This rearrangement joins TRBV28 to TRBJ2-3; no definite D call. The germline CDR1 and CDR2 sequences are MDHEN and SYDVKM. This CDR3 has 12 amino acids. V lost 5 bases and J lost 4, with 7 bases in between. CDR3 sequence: CASSADSDTQYF. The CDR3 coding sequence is TGTGCCAGCAGTGCAGACTCAGATACGCAGTATTTT.

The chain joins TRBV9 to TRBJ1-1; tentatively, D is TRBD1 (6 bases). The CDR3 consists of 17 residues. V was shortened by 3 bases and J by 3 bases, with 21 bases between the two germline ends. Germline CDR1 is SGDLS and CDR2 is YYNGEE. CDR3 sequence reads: CASSGVAGTPVDTEAFF. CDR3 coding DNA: TGTGCCAGCAGCGGGGTGGCCGGGACACCGGTAGACACTGAAGCTTTCTTT.

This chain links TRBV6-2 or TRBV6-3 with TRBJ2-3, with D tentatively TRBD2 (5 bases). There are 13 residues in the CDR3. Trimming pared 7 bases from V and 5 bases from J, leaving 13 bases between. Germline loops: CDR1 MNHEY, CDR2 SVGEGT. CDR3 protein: CASTTIARDTQYF. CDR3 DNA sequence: TGTGCCAGCACCACTATAGCGAGAGATACGCAGTATTTT.

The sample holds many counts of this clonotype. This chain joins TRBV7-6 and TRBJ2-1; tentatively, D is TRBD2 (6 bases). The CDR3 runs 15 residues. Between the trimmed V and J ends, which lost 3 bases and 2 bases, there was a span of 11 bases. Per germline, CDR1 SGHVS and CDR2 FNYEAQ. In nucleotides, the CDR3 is TGTGCCAGCAGCTTTCGGGACTCCGCCTACAATGAGCAGTTCTTC. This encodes CASSFRDSAYNEQFF.